Presented here are 3 T cell receptor beta chains from one specimen sequenced in a study of shared clonotypes between healthy human individuals. Measured with immunoSEQ multiplex PCR; TCRdb has only the in-frame clones, and not every one. The table includes hundreds of thousands of clones, approximately 95% detected once. Selected positively for CCR7 and CD45RO-negative, naive CD8 cells excluded terminally differentiated effector memory CD45RA+ cells. Input material: naive CD8+ T cells sorted from blood. The receptors were gathered from a woman in her twenties or thirties in good health.

The chain has TRBV27 and TRBJ2-5; D is perhaps TRBD2 (6 bases). V dropped 0 bases and J dropped 4 bases, with 9 bases sitting between them. Germline assignment: CDR1 MNHEY and CDR2 SMNVEV (reference sequence). This CDR3 has 14 amino acids. CDR3 DNA sequence: TGTGCCAGCAGTTTATCGACTAGTACAGAGACCCAGTACTTC. It encodes CASSLSTSTETQYF.

This clone was seen once. The chain recombines TRBV7-9 with TRBJ2-7; D ambiguous. Germline CDR1 and CDR2: SEHNR and FQNEAQ (reference sequence). There are 13 residues in the CDR3. V dropped 1 base and J dropped 0 bases, with 4 bases sitting between them. CDR3 sequence reads: CASSLGFSYEQYF. The CDR3 bases are TGTGCCAGCAGCTTAGGTTTCTCCTACGAGCAGTACTTC.

J is TRBJ2-7 and V is TRBV5-4, with 11 bases matching TRBD1. In germline, CDR1 is SGHNT, CDR2 YYREEE (reference sequence). With 0 bases clipped from V and 7 bases from J, the junction kept 12 bases outside the gene matches. This CDR3 has 17 residues. CDR3 in amino acids: CASSLVVRGQGVWEQYF. The CDR3 region has the DNA TGTGCCAGCAGCTTGGTTGTCCGGGGACAGGGGGTGTGGGAGCAGTACTTC.